This T cell receptor (beta chain) was documented in a study of cytomegalovirus exposure and HLA in healthy donors. Study summary: In an earlier analysis, around 120 million unique TCR beta sequences were found from some 200 million T cells. Study outcomes and limitations: When analyzed later, a missense DCLRE1C variant was found to be linked to TCR beta V- and J-gene trimming. Productive rates of about 87% or about 30% were seen for most TCR beta V segments in an earlier analysis. An analysis that came later showed most CMV-associated TCR beta chains appearing HLA-restricted.

Primers for the PCR totalled 60 Vbeta and 13 Jbeta. Profiling relied on immunoSEQ multiplex PCR, and the TCRdb table lists in-frame clones only, not all of them. The table lists 45,000 to 60,000 clones, with around 3.7% in the top ten. For this clone: Its antigen is currently unknown.

V lost 5 bases and J lost 5; bases outside the gene matches: 10. The CDR3 covers 15 residues. Germline CDR1 MDHEN, CDR2 SYDVKM. The receptor comes from a male donor in good health and CMV-seronegative. This chain connects TRBV28 to TRBJ2-7; 9 positions match TRBD1. Sequencing was carried out using PBMCs. The CDR3 DNA sequence: TGTGCCAGCAGTACCCCCGGGACAGGGTCCCACGAGCAGTACTTC. It translates to CASSTPGTGSHEQYF.